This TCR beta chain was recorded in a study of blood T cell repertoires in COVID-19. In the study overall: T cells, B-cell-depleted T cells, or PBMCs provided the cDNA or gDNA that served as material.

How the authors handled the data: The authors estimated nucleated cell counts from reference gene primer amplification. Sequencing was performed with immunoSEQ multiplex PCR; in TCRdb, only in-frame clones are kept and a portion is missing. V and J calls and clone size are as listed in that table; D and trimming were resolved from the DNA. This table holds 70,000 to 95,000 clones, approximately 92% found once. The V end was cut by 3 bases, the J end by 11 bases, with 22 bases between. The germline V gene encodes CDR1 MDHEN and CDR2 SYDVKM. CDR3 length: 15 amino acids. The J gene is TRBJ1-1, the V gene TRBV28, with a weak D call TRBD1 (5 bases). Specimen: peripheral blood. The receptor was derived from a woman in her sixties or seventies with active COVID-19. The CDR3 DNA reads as TGTGCCAGCAGTTTTCGGGGGACCGGGCTCTCCGCGGCTTTCTTT. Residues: CASSFRGTGLSAAFF.